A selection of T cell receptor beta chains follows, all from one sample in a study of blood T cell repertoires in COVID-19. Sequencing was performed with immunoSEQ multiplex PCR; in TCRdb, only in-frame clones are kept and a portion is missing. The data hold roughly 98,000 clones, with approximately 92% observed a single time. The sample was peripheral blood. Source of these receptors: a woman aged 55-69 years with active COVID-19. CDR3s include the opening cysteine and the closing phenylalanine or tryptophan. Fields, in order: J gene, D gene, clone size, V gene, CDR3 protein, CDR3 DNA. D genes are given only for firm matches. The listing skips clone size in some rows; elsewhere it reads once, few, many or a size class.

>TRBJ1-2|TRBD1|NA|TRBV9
CASSVGGRGQYGYTF
TGTGCCAGCAGCGTAGGCGGCAGGGGGCAGTATGGCTACACCTTC
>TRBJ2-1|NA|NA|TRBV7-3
CASSLSGLINEQFF
TGTGCCAGCAGCTTATCCGGACTAATCAATGAGCAGTTCTTC
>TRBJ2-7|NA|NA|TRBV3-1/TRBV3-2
CASSQGLSSYEQYF
TGTGCCAGCAGCCAAGGACTAAGCTCCTACGAGCAGTACTTC
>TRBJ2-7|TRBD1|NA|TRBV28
CASKISGQNFPYEQYF
TGTGCCAGCAAGATATCGGGACAGAACTTTCCCTACGAGCAGTACTTC
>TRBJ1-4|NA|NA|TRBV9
CASSVAGATNEKLFF
TGTGCCAGCAGCGTAGCGGGGGCAACTAATGAAAAACTGTTTTTT
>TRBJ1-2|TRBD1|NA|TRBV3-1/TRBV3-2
CASSQTGTGYGYTF
TGTGCCAGCAGCCAAACCGGGACAGGTTATGGCTACACCTTC
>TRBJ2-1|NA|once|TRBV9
CASSVGGGNYNEQFF
TGTGCCAGCAGCGTAGGGGGCGGTAACTACAATGAGCAGTTCTTC
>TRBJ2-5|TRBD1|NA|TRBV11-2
CASSSPRGPETQYF
TGTGCCAGCAGCTCCCCCAGGGGGCCAGAGACCCAGTACTTC
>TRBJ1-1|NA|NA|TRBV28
CASSRPGTLTEAFF
TGTGCCAGCAGTCGCCCAGGGACTCTGACTGAAGCTTTCTTT
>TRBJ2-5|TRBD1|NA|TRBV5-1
CATTTGGSGETQYF
TGCGCCACCACGACAGGGGGCTCGGGAGAGACCCAGTACTTC
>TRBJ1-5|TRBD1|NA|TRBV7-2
CASRQTGYSNQPQHF
TGTGCCAGCAGGCAGACAGGGTATAGCAATCAGCCCCAGCATTTT
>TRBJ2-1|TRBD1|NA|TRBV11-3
CASSDRGGSPDEQFF
TGTGCCAGCAGCGACAGGGGGGGGTCCCCCGATGAGCAGTTCTTC
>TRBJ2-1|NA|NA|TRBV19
CASSPSRKSYNEQFF
TGTGCCAGTAGTCCTAGCCGGAAATCCTACAATGAGCAGTTCTTC
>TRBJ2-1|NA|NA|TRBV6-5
CASSLESYNEQFF
TGTGCCAGCAGCCTAGAATCCTACAATGAGCAGTTCTTC
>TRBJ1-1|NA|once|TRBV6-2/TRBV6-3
CASSYGMLPEAFF
TGTGCCAGCAGTTACGGTATGCTACCCGAAGCTTTCTTT
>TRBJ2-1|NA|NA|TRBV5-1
CASSSIQAAYNEQFF
TGCGCCAGCAGCTCGATACAGGCAGCCTACAATGAGCAGTTCTTC
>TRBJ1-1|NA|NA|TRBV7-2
CASSGQKLMNTEAFF
TGTGCCAGCAGTGGACAGAAGCTCATGAACACTGAAGCTTTCTTT
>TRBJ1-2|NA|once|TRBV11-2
CASSLDEPGLANYGYTF
TGTGCCAGCAGCTTAGACGAGCCGGGACTGGCTAACTATGGCTACACCTTC
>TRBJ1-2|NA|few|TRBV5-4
CASSIQGTNYGYTF
TGTGCCAGCAGCATCCAGGGGACTAACTATGGCTACACCTTC
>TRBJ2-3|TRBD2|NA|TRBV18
CASSRGVADTQYF
TGTGCCAGCTCCCGGGGGGTCGCGGATACGCAGTATTTT
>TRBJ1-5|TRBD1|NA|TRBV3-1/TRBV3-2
CASSQSGTGRQPQHF
TGTGCCAGCAGCCAAAGCGGGACAGGGAGGCAGCCCCAGCATTTT
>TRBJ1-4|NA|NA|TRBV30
CAWSVGLPTEKLFF
TGTGCCTGGAGTGTGGGACTGCCGACTGAAAAACTGTTTTTT
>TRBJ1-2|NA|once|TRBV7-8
CASSLERLPWGRGYGYTF
TGTGCCAGCAGCTTAGAAAGGCTCCCCTGGGGAAGGGGCTATGGCTACACCTTC
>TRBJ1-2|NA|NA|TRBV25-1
CASSEVTGSTYGYTF
TGTGCCAGCAGTGAAGTCACAGGGTCTACCTATGGCTACACCTTC
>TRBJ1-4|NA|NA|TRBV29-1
CSVDRGYGEKLFF
TGCAGCGTTGACAGGGGATATGGTGAAAAACTGTTTTTT
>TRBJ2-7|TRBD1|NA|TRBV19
CASSNAGGTYEQYF
TGTGCCAGTAGTAACGCAGGGGGAACCTACGAGCAGTACTTC
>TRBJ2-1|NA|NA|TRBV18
CASCINPGGYYNEQFF
TGTGCCAGCTGTATTAACCCCGGCGGTTACTACAATGAGCAGTTCTTC
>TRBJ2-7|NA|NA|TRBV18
CASSPPSDGYEQYF
TGTGCCAGCTCACCCCCTAGTGACGGGTACGAGCAGTACTTC
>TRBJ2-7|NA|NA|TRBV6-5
CASGGVGQQYF
TGTGCCAGCGGAGGGGTGGGTCAGCAGTACTTC
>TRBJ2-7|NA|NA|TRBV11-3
CASSPSGPSYEQYF
TGTGCCAGCAGCCCGAGCGGGCCATCCTACGAGCAGTACTTC
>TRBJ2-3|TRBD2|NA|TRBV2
CASSAGTRRTDTQYF
TGTGCCAGCAGTGCCGGGACTAGACGCACAGATACGCAGTATTTT
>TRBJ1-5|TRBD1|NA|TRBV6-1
CASSEAAGGRPQHF
TGTGCCAGCAGTGAAGCGGCAGGGGGGCGGCCCCAGCATTTT
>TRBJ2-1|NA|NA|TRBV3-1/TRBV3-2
CASSQDHGGTSYNEQFF
TGTGCCAGCAGCCAAGATCATGGGGGCACCTCCTACAATGAGCAGTTCTTC
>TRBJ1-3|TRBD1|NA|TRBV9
CASNKQGGSGNTIYF
TGTGCCAGCAACAAACAGGGGGGCTCTGGAAACACCATATATTTT
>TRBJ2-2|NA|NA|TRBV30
CAWKHSRAGELFF
TGTGCCTGGAAACATTCGCGGGCCGGGGAGCTGTTTTTT
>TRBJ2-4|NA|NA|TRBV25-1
CASRRPSSLAKNIQYF
TGTGCCAGCAGGAGGCCCTCCAGTCTAGCCAAAAACATTCAGTACTTC
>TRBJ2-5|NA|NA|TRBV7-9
CASSTLGGETQYF
TGTGCCAGCAGCACACTCGGCGGAGAGACCCAGTACTTC
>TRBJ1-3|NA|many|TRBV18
CASSPRSEVSGNTIYF
TGTGCCAGCTCACCAAGGTCGGAAGTTAGCGGAAACACCATATATTTT
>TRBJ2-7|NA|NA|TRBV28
CASSLLGRGSRPIEQYF
TGTGCCAGCAGTCTCCTTGGCCGGGGATCCAGGCCTATCGAGCAGTACTTC
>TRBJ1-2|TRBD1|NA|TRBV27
CASLRGNSTTNYGYTF
TGTGCCAGCCTCAGGGGGAACTCTACCACCAACTATGGCTACACCTTC
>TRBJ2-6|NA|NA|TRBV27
CASSFGDTSSGANVLTF
TGTGCCAGCAGTTTTGGGGACACGAGCTCTGGGGCCAACGTCCTGACTTTC
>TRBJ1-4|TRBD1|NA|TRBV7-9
CASSSTGGPGWEKLFF
TGTGCCAGCAGCTCCACAGGGGGCCCGGGTTGGGAAAAACTGTTTTTT
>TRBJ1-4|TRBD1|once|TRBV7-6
CASSPGTANEKLFF
TGTGCCAGCAGTCCCGGGACAGCAAATGAAAAACTGTTTTTT
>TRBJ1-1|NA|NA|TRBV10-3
CAISPQLGGNTEAFF
TGTGCCATCAGTCCTCAACTAGGGGGGAACACTGAAGCTTTCTTT
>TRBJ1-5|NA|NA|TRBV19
CASSIDQGSKVGPQHF
TGTGCCAGTAGTATAGATCAGGGGTCGAAAGTTGGTCCCCAGCATTTT
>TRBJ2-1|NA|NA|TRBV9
CASSPPSGKYNEQFF
TGTGCCAGCAGCCCCCCGAGCGGAAAATACAATGAGCAGTTCTTC
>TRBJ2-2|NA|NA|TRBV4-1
CASSPPGLGGELFF
TGCGCCAGCAGCCCCCCAGGATTGGGCGGGGAGCTGTTTTTT
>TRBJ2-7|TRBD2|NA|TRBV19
CASSIAGGRGGTYEQYF
TGTGCCAGTAGTATAGCGGGAGGGCGGGGAGGGACCTACGAGCAGTACTTC
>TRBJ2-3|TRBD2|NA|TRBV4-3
CASSQSAAGVSDTQYF
TGCGCCAGCAGCCAAAGCGCGGCGGGGGTTTCAGATACGCAGTATTTT
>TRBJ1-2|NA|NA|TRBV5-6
CASSLEPRTYGYTF
TGTGCCAGCAGCTTGGAGCCCAGGACTTATGGCTACACCTTC
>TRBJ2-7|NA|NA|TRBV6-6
CASSDPNARDYEQYF
TGTGCCAGCAGCGACCCCAATGCGCGGGACTACGAGCAGTACTTC
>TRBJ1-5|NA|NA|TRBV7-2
CASSANQGQPQHF
TGTGCCAGCAGCGCGAACCAGGGGCAGCCCCAGCATTTT
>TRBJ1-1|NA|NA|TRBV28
CASSLPTENTEAFF
TGTGCCAGCAGTCTCCCAACAGAGAACACTGAAGCTTTCTTT
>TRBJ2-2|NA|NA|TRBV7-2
CASSLARAQGELFF
TGTGCCAGCAGCTTAGCGCGAGCCCAAGGGGAGCTGTTTTTT
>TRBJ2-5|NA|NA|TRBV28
CASRAGPISQYF
TGTGCCAGCAGGGCAGGGCCCATCTCCCAGTACTTC